This TCR beta chain was sequenced in a study of beta chain features in type 1 diabetes. Notes on this clone: The antigen remains undetermined.

Sequencing targeted expressed TCRB transcripts, as all isolated RNA had been reverse transcribed. The method was immunoSEQ multiplex PCR; TCRdb's version includes in-frame clones alone and lacks a portion of them. This sample yields about 340,000 clones, of which about 14% are seen a single time; roughly 0.015% belongs to the top ten. One heparinised draw of blood, averaging around 120 mL, came from each donor. The study's findings and limits: TCRB CDR3s from Type 1 diabetes patients were moderately but significantly shorter in all four CD4+ subsets.

Germline CDR1 is ENHRY and CDR2 is SYGVKD. This CDR3 has 13 residues. V lost 6 bases to trimming and J lost 5 bases, with 13 bases between them. Sequences were obtained from naive CD4+ T cells from blood. V gene TRBV10-3 combines with J gene TRBJ2-5; a possible D gene is TRBD2 (6 bases). This TCR came from a woman in her late teens or twenties with type 1 diabetes. The CDR3 bases are TGTGCCATCAGGGGGACGGGGGAGGAGACCCAGTACTTC. This encodes CAIRGTGEETQYF.